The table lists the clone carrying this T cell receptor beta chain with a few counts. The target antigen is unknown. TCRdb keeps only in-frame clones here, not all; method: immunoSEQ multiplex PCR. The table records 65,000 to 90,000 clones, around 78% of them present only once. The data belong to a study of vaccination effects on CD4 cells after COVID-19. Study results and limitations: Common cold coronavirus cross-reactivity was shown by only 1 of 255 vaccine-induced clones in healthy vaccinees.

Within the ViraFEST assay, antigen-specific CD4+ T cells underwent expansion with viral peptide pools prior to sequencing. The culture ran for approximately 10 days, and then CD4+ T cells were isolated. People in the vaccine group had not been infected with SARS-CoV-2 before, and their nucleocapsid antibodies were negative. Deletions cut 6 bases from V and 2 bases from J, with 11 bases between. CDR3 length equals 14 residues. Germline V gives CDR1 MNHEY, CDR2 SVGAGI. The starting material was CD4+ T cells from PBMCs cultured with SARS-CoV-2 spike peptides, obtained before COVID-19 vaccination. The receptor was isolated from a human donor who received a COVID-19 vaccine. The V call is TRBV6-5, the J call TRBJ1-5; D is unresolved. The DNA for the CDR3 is TGTGCCAGCAGCCCCGCCCCCGGCAATCAGCCCCAGCATTTT. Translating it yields CASSPAPGNQPQHF.